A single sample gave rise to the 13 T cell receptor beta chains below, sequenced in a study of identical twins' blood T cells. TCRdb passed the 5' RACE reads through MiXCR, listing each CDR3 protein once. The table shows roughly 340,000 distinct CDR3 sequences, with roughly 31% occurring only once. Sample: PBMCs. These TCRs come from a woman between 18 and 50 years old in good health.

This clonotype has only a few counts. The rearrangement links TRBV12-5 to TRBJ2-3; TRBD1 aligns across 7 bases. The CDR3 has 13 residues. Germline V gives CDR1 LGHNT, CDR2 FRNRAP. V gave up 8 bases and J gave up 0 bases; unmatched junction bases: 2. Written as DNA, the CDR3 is TGTGCTAGTAACAGGGGAAGCACAGATACGCAGTATTTT. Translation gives CASNRGSTDTQYF. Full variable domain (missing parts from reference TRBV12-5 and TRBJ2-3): DARVTQTPRHKVTEMGQEVTMRCQPILGHNTVFWYRQTMMQGLELLAYFRNRAPLDDSGMPKDRFSAEMPDATLATLKIQPSEPRDSAVYFCASNRGSTDTQYFGPGTRLTVL.

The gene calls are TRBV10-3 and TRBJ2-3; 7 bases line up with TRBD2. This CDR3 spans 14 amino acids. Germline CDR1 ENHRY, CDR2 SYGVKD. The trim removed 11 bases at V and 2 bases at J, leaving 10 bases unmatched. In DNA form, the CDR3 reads TGTGCCGCAACTAGCGTTCCCTTCACAGATACGCAGTATTTT. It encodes CAATSVPFTDTQYF.

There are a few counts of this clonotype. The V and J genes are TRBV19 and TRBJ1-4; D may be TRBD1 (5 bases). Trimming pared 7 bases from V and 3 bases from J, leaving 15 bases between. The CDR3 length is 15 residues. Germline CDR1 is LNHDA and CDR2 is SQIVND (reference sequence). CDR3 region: CASTPTGTANEKLFF. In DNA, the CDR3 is TGTGCCAGTACCCCAACCGGGACGGCTAATGAAAAACTGTTTTTT.

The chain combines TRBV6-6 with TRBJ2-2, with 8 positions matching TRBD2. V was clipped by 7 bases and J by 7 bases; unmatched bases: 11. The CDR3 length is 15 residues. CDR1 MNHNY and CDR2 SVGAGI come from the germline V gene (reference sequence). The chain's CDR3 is CASTKRSGSVGELFF. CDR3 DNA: TGTGCCAGCACGAAGAGGAGCGGGAGCGTCGGGGAGCTGTTTTTT.

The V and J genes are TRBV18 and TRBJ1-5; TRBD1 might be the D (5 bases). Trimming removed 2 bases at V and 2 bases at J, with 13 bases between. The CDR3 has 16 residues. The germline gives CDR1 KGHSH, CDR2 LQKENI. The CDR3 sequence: CASSPRADTGNQPQHF. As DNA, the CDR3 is TGTGCCAGCTCACCAAGGGCGGACACCGGCAATCAGCCCCAGCATTTT.

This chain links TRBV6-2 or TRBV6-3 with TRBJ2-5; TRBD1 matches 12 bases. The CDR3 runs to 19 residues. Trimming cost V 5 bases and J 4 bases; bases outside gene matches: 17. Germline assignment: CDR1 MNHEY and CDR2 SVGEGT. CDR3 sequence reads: CASSQRFLWGQGAGETQYF. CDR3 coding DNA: TGTGCCAGCAGTCAAAGATTCCTCTGGGGACAGGGGGCCGGAGAGACCCAGTACTTC.

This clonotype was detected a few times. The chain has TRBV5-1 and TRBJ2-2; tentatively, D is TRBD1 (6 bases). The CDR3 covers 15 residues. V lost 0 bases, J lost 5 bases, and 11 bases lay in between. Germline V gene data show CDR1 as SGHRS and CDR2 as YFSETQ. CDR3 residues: CASSLEGQGTGELFF. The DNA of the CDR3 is TGCGCCAGCAGCTTGGAGGGCCAGGGGACCGGGGAGCTGTTTTTT. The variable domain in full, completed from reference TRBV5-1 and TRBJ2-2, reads KAGVTQTPRYLIKTRGQQVTLSCSPISGHRSVSWYQQTPGQGLQFLFEYFSETQRNKGNFPGRFSGRQFSNSRSEMNVSTLELGDSALYLCASSLEGQGTGELFFGEGSRLTVL.

The CDR3 nucleotides are TGTGCCAGCAGCTCCCTGGTCACCGATGAAGCTTTCTTT. Translating gives CASSSLVTDEAFF. The chain is built from TRBV7-3 and TRBJ1-1; D remains ambiguous. The germline V and J ends were trimmed by 4 bases and 7 bases, with 13 bases remaining between them. This CDR3 is built from 13 residues. The germline V gene has CDR1 SGHTA and CDR2 FQGTGA. The full variable domain, in which reference TRBV7-3 and TRBJ1-1 provide the parts outside the CDR3, is GAGVSQTPSNKVTEKGKYVELRCDPISGHTALYWYRQSLGQGPEFLIYFQGTGAADDSGLPNDRFFAVRPEGSVSTLKIQRTERGDSAVYLCASSSLVTDEAFFGQGTRLTVV.

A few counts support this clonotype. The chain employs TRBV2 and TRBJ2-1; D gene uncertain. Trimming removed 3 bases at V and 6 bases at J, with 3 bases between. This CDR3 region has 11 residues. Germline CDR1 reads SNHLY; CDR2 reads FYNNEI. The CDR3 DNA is TGTGCCAGCAGTGAGGGCAATGAGCAGTTCTTC. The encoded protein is CASSEGNEQFF.

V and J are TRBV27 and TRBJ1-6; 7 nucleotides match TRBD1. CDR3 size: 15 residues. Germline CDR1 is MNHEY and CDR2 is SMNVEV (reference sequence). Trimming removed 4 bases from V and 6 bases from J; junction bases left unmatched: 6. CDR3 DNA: TGTGCCAGCAGTTCCGGGACAGTTTTTAATTCACCCCTCCACTTT. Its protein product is CASSSGTVFNSPLHF.

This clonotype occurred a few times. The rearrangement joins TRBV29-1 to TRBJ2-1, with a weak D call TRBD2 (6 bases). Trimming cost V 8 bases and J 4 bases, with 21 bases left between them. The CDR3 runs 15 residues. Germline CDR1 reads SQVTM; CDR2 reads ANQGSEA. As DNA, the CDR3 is TGCAGCCTCCTAGGTGGGGCGGGGAGATACAATGAGCAGTTCTTC. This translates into CSLLGGAGRYNEQFF.

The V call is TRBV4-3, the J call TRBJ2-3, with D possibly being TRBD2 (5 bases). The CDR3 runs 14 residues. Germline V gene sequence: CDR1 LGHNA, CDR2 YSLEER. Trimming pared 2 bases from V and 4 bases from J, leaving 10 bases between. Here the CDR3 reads CASSQPGESDTQYF. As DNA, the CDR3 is TGCGCCAGCAGCCAACCCGGGGAATCAGATACGCAGTATTTT.

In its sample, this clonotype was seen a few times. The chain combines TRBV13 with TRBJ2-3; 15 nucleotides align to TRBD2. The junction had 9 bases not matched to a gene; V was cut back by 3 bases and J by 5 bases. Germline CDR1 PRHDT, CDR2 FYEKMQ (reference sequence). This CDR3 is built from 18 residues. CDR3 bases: TGTGCCAGCAGCTTGGGGACTAGCGGGGGGAGTAGTAAAGATACGCAGTATTTT. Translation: CASSLGTSGGSSKDTQYF. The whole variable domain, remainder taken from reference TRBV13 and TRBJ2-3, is AAGVIQSPRHLIKEKRETATLKCYPIPRHDTVYWYQQGPGQDPQFLISFYEKMQSDKGSIPDRFSAQQFSDYHSELNMSSLELGDSALYFCASSLGTSGGSSKDTQYFGPGTRLTVL.